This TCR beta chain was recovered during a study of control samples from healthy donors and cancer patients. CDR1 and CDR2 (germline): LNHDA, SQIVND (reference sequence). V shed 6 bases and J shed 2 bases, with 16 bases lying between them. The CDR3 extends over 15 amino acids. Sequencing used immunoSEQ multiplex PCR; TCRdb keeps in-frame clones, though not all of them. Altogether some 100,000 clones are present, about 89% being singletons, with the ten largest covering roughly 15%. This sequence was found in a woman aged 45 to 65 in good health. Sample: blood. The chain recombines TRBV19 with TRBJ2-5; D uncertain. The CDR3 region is CASSSGRSRQETQYF. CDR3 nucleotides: TGTGCCAGTAGCTCCGGACGGTCTCGTCAAGAGACCCAGTACTTC.